Sequencing of this T cell receptor (beta chain) was carried out in a study of tumor-infiltrating lymphocytes in primary liver carcinoma. Study background: Staged T1-T3 N0M0, the tumors had sizes that ranged from roughly 4 to 11 cm across. Study-wide points: The 250 largest clones made up significantly more of tumor than blood repertoires (p = 0.039).

The V gene lost 4 bases and the J gene lost 0 bases, with 14 bases spanning the gap. CDR1 and CDR2 from the germline V gene are SGDLS and YYNGEE. CDR3 length: 17 amino acids. As for this clonotype: Antigen: not known.

Researchers drew blood RNA from unsorted whole blood and extracted germline DNA as well. A primer in the constant region served to generate TCR beta cDNA from approximately 450 ng of total RNA. The TCR beta library was amplified through three nested multiplex PCR rounds in a modified ARM-PCR procedure. TRBV1-TRBV30 forward primers paired with a C-beta reverse primer were used in the first two PCR rounds, which ran approximately 11 cycles each. TCRdb ran MiXCR on the multiplex PCR reads and lists one entry per CDR3 protein. The top ten clones hold approximately 65% of a sample with 150,000 to 200,000 distinct CDR3 sequences, over 50% of them seen once.

The gene calls are TRBV9 and TRBJ2-6; D is unclear. The sequenced sample consisted of peripheral blood. The source is a man aged 40-49 years with primary liver carcinoma and hepatitis B virus infection. CDR3 in DNA: TGTGCCAGCAGCCCTCACACTCGGAGCTCTGGGGCCAACGTCCTGACTTTC. Its translation: CASSPHTRSSGANVLTF.